These T cell receptor beta chains were read from a single sample in a study of post-analysis software for immune sequencing data. TCRdb reanalysed the PCR reads using MiXCR and keeps one entry per CDR3 protein. The table includes some 190,000 distinct CDR3 sequences, around 30% detected once. Input material: blood. The receptor set was obtained from a girl aged 2-17 years with multiple sclerosis. The conserved cysteine and the conserved F or W are not part of the CDR3 here. The order of the fields is J gene, V gene, D gene, CDR3 protein. A D gene is named only where the DNA matches it firmly.

>TRBJ2-7|TRBV6-6|-
ASSAGSAVDEQY
>TRBJ1-2|TRBV29-1|-
SVERGGSNYGYT
>TRBJ2-1|TRBV12-3/TRBV12-4|TRBD1
ASSLRGQGIGEQF
>-|TRBV5-1|TRBD1
ASSGTGGEQY
>TRBJ2-1|TRBV20-1|-
SALKGSRYNEQF
>TRBJ1-3|TRBV4-1|-
ASSQDGVNTIY
>TRBJ2-5|TRBV5-5|-
ASNARTVQETQY
>TRBJ1-2|TRBV13|-
ASSRTGTGGYT
>TRBJ2-5|TRBV5-1|-
ASSLGHSDNEQY
>TRBJ1-1|TRBV15|-
ATSRDRRELQNTEAF
>TRBJ2-3|TRBV20-1|-
SARPYSRGFTDTQY
>TRBJ2-7|TRBV15|-
ATSRVGATASYEQY
>TRBJ1-1|TRBV9|-
ASSVGGAWATEAF
>TRBJ2-3|TRBV27|-
ASSLLAGFTDTQY
>TRBJ1-5|TRBV12-3/TRBV12-4|-
ASSVTYSNQPQH
>TRBJ1-1|TRBV28|-
ASSGGWGGSTEAF
>TRBJ1-5|TRBV19|-
ASSIGQPGSNQPQH
>TRBJ2-1|TRBV5-1|-
ASTLGAVHSEGKF
>TRBJ2-3|TRBV5-5|-
ASSETGGNTDTQY
>TRBJ1-1|TRBV5-5|-
ASSWTVGDTEAF
>TRBJ2-1|TRBV12-3/TRBV12-4|TRBD2
ASSWGLAPGGGNEQF
>TRBJ1-1|TRBV29-1|-
SVERGTNTEAF
>TRBJ2-1|TRBV27|TRBD2
ASTPGLADRETQF
>TRBJ1-6|TRBV18|-
ASSPRGAGNSPLH
>TRBJ1-1|TRBV2|TRBD1
ASSSRGRGLSTEAF
>TRBJ1-4|TRBV7-9|-
ASSLVSGFNEKLF
>TRBJ1-2|TRBV7-2|-
ASSLGGAYPYGYT
>TRBJ1-1|TRBV7-9|-
ASSLLVGQKIGTEAF
>TRBJ1-1|TRBV13|-
ASSEGPLNTEAF
>TRBJ2-7|TRBV3-1|-
ASSQLATEQY
>TRBJ2-5|TRBV2|-
ASKWRTSYQGTQY
>TRBJ2-3|TRBV28|-
ASSLLLPTRY
>TRBJ2-1|TRBV10-3|TRBD2
AISESGTSGSEDEQF
>TRBJ1-5|TRBV12-3/TRBV12-4|-
ASSFGSNQPQH
>TRBJ2-7|TRBV10-3|-
AISENYEQY
>TRBJ1-6|TRBV4-1|TRBD1
ASSRSGQINSPLH
>TRBJ1-1|TRBV11-2|-
ASSWRGSMNTEAF
>TRBJ1-3|TRBV29-1|-
SVEQGAGNTIY
>TRBJ2-2|TRBV2|-
ASSEALLGTGELF
>TRBJ2-1|TRBV6-6|-
ASSTPTGQF
>TRBJ1-2|TRBV6-5|-
ASTKRAVVNYGYT
>TRBJ1-5|TRBV20-1|-
SARWRALNQPQH
>TRBJ1-5|TRBV20-1|-
SAREGGKPQH
>TRBJ2-7|TRBV7-9|-
ASSIRETSYEQY
>TRBJ1-6|TRBV18|-
ASSRRDRDNSPLH
>TRBJ2-5|TRBV5-1|TRBD2
ASSLGGLAGIGQETQY
>TRBJ1-1|TRBV5-1|TRBD1
ASTNDRGARNTEAF
>TRBJ1-1|TRBV5-1|TRBD1
ASSGLGTGDTEAF
>TRBJ1-2|TRBV25-1|-
ASSELRVRAGDNVNYGYT
>TRBJ2-6|TRBV11-2|-
ASSFRGSGANVLT
>TRBJ1-1|TRBV5-1|-
ASSLGDWETEAF
>TRBJ2-7|TRBV20-1|TRBD2
SASGGRAGDGQY
>TRBJ2-3|TRBV20-1|-
SVWASDGTDTQY
>TRBJ1-5|TRBV24-1|-
ATSDWEAGQPQH
>TRBJ2-7|TRBV6-5|TRBD1
ASSWDRSAYEQY
>TRBJ2-7|TRBV5-8|-
ASSLVKDRQY
>TRBJ2-1|TRBV6-1|-
ASSQGGSTYNEQF
>TRBJ2-5|TRBV7-6|-
ASSRNPQETQY
>TRBJ2-7|TRBV5-1|-
ASSLGVEYEQY
>TRBJ2-1|TRBV7-2|TRBD1
ASSRSGTAYNEQF